This TCR beta chain stems from a study of radiation and T cells in renal cell carcinoma. Study overall: Nephrectomy followed 15 Gy stereotactic body radiation by 4 weeks.

Overall study results and limits: Pretreatment tumor biopsies were lacking, so baseline clonotypes are unknown.

Sequenced by immunoSEQ multiplex PCR; TCRdb stores in-frame clones only, minus some. The sample has 45,000 to 65,000 clones; 65% to 85% are singletons. Time point here: baseline pretreatment blood. Described treatment: 15 Gy SBRT to primary tumor, nephrectomy 4 weeks later. This clone was seen a few times. Its antigen is still unknown. The origin of this receptor is a man aged 55-75 years with renal cell carcinoma. The specimen comprised blood, sampled from a patient whose treatment included radiotherapy and nephrectomy.

CDR3 region: CARTGSGGYTF. The CDR3 coding sequence is TGTGCCAGGACAGGGTCTGGTGGCTACACCTTC. J is TRBJ1-2 and V is TRBV2; 7 bases are shared with TRBD1. Germline CDR1 is SNHLY and CDR2 is FYNNEI. There are 11 residues in the CDR3. J lost 7 bases, V lost 9 bases, and 5 bases had no gene match.